Below, one T cell receptor (beta chain) is given with its context. Antigen unknown. V lost 5 bases, J lost 0 bases, and 5 bases lay in between. The CDR3 extends over 13 amino acids. Germline values: CDR1 SGHTA, CDR2 FQGNSA. This record comes from a study of Tregs in tolerant kidney transplant recipients. Only in-frame clones appear in the TCRdb table, and some are missing; sequencing was by immunoSEQ multiplex PCR. The table shows some 71,000 clones, with about 88% occurring only once. Broader study findings: Few patients were studied, so findings need validation in larger groups. This study did not directly address biological reproducibility.

The sample consisted of CD4+ T cells from blood, taken before the transplant. The chain links TRBV7-2 to TRBJ2-1; D remains ambiguous. The receptor was derived from a human donor who received a combined kidney and bone marrow transplant. CDR3 protein: CASSDSSYNEQFF. In nucleotides, the CDR3 is TGTGCCAGCAGCGATAGCTCCTACAATGAGCAGTTCTTC.